The rows below give T cell receptor beta chains drawn from one sample of a study of T-cell memory formation after mild COVID-19. Each CDR3 protein gets one entry after TCRdb re-called the 5' RACE reads with MiXCR. The data hold tens of thousands of distinct CDR3 sequences, with over 12% observed a single time. Sequenced material: PBMCs or a T cell subset sorted from them (not recorded which). All receptors come from a man aged 18-30 years who had mild COVID-19 (a few samples of this study predate the infection). Cell type and time point are not known. The CDR3 runs from the conserved cysteine through the conserved F or W. The D gene is left open where the match is weak. Part of the rows lack a size; the others show once, few, many or a class for expanded clones.

few	TRBJ2-2	NA	TRBV20-1	12	TGCAGTGCTCCGGCTGGGGGCGGGGAGCTGTTTTTT	CSAPAGGGELFF
NA	TRBJ2-5	NA	TRBV4-1	13	TGCGCCAGCAGCCAAGGACCGGGTGAGACCCAGTACTTC	CASSQGPGETQYF
few	TRBJ2-5	NA	TRBV29-1	14	TGCAGCGTTGAAGATCGGGGGATCGCAGAGACCCAGTACTTC	CSVEDRGIAETQYF
few	TRBJ2-2	NA	TRBV19	14	TGTGCCACCCAAATTGGCCCTAGGTCCGGGGAGCTGTTTTTT	CATQIGPRSGELFF
few	TRBJ2-5	TRBD1	TRBV7-2	15	TGTGCCAGCAGTCCAACAGGGGGCGGTGGGGAGACCCAGTACTTC	CASSPTGGGGETQYF
many	TRBJ2-1	NA	TRBV7-8	13	TGTGCCAGCAGCTTCGAGGGGTTTAGTGAGCAGTTCTTC	CASSFEGFSEQFF
NA	TRBJ2-4	NA	TRBV4-1	16	TGCGCCAGCAGCCAAGGAGTCGGCGGAGCCAAAAACATTCAGTACTTC	CASSQGVGGAKNIQYF
NA	TRBJ2-4	NA	TRBV2	14	TGTGCCAGTCGAAGCAGGGGTTCCAAAAACATTCAGTACTTC	CASRSRGSKNIQYF
many	TRBJ2-5	TRBD2	TRBV11-2	19	TGTGCCAGCAGCTTACCGGGACTAGCGGGGGATCAGTACCAAGAGACCCAGTACTTC	CASSLPGLAGDQYQETQYF
NA	TRBJ2-7	TRBD1	TRBV5-1	15	TGCGCCAGCAGCCCCCGGGACAGCCATCCCTACGAGCAGTACTTC	CASSPRDSHPYEQYF